This T cell receptor beta chain was profiled in a study of vaccination and CD4 T cells after COVID-19. The CDR3 spans 11 residues. Trimming left V 8 bases short and J 6 bases short, with 13 bases between. CDR1 and CDR2 from the germline V gene are GTSNPN and SVGIG (reference sequence). The treatment here: roughly ten-day PBMC culture with coronavirus spike peptide pools or control peptides (ViraFEST assay). Once obtained from cultured CD4+ T cells, the DNA was sequenced using the Oncomine TCR Beta short-read assay. TCRdb redid the calling of the PCR reads with MiXCR, one entry per CDR3 protein. Among some 9,300 distinct CDR3 sequences listed, around 70% were seen once. As to this clonotype: Its antigen is currently unknown.

The sequencing input was CD4+ T cells from blood, cultured in vitro. This clonotype originated in a human donor who had recovered from COVID-19. This chain joins TRBV30 and TRBJ1-2; the D is unclear. CDR3 in DNA: TGTGCCCGGCGCCTGTCGGATGGCTACACCTTC. It specifies CARRLSDGYTF.